This passage covers 19 T cell receptor beta chains from one sample sequenced in a study of T cell responses to AZD1222 COVID-19 vaccine. Measured with immunoSEQ multiplex PCR; TCRdb has only the in-frame clones, and not every one. In the table there are 160,000 or so clones, 75% to 90% of which are singletons. Specimen: peripheral blood, collected 28 days after the second AZD1222 dose. These receptors originate from an adult who received the AZD1222 COVID-19 vaccine.

The V gene is TRBV5-1, the J gene TRBJ2-5, with 9 nucleotides matching TRBD1. Unmatched junction bases numbered 8, after V lost 3 bases and J lost 5 bases. CDR1 and CDR2 (germline): SGHRS, YFSETQ. The CDR3 extends over 15 amino acids. Here the CDR3 DNA reads TGCGCCAGCAGCTACGGACAGGGGCGATTGGAGACCCAGTACTTC. It codes for CASSYGQGRLETQYF.

For the CDR3, the DNA is TGTGCCAGCAGCTTGATGGGGGCCTATTCCACTGGCTACACCTTC. It translates to CASSLMGAYSTGYTF. The chain employs TRBV5-6 and TRBJ1-2, with a tentative D call TRBD1 (6 bases). Germline loops: CDR1 SGHDT, CDR2 YYEEEE. The V gene lost 1 base and the J gene lost 7 bases, with 17 bases spanning the gap. The CDR3 sequence is 15 residues long.

This sequence joins TRBV18 and TRBJ1-4; D is perhaps TRBD1 (5 bases). Trimming stripped 3 bases from V and 3 bases from J, with 11 bases between. The germline CDR1 and CDR2 sequences are KGHSH and LQKENI. The CDR3 is 15 amino acids. Here the CDR3 reads CASSPSTEPNEKLFF. The CDR3 nucleotides read TGTGCCAGCTCACCGTCGACAGAACCTAATGAAAAACTGTTTTTT.

The chain employs TRBV6-6 and TRBJ2-1; D is possibly TRBD1 or TRBD2 (5 bases each). Germline V gene data show CDR1 as MNHNY and CDR2 as SVGAGI (reference sequence). The germline V and J ends were trimmed by 7 bases and 3 bases, with 16 bases remaining between them. This CDR3 spans 15 amino acids. The CDR3 reads CASTDGAAGYNEQFF. DNA of the CDR3: TGTGCCAGCACCGACGGGGCCGCTGGCTACAATGAGCAGTTCTTC.

The chain couples TRBV2 to TRBJ1-2; TRBD1 is a possible D gene (5 bases). The CDR3 sequence is 12 residues long. Germline CDR1 reads SNHLY; CDR2 reads FYNNEI. V gave up 6 bases and J gave up 7 bases, with 12 bases separating them. The CDR3 is CASSLEGFGYTF. CDR3 nucleotides: TGTGCCAGCAGCCTGGAGGGGTTTGGCTACACCTTC.

This chain uses TRBV3-1 (or the pseudogene TRBV3-2) with TRBJ2-7, with D tentatively TRBD1 (5 bases). V lost 2 bases and J 7 bases, leaving 12 bases between the germline ends. The CDR3 consists of 13 residues. Germline loops: CDR1 LGHDT, CDR2 YNNKEL (reference sequence). The chain's CDR3 is CASSQLRVGEQYF. DNA for the CDR3: TGTGCCAGCAGCCAACTCAGGGTCGGGGAGCAGTACTTC.

The CDR3 reads CASSPSGRGLTGELFF. The CDR3 DNA sequence: TGTGCCAGCAGTCCGTCGGGACGGGGCCTGACCGGGGAGCTGTTTTTT. The genes are TRBV28 and TRBJ2-2; possibly TRBD1 or TRBD2 for D (5 bases each). This CDR3 is 16 amino acids long. Germline V gene sequence: CDR1 MDHEN, CDR2 SYDVKM. V was cut by 5 bases and J by 5 bases, with 18 bases left in between.

The chain links TRBV7-9 to TRBJ2-5; D perhaps matches TRBD2 (6 bases). Looked up from germline, CDR1 is SEHNR and CDR2 is FQNEAQ (reference sequence). The CDR3 length is 14 residues. V was cut by 2 bases and J by 4 bases, with 11 bases left in between. CDR3 residues: CASSLRGVRETQYF. CDR3 sequence (DNA): TGTGCCAGCAGCTTACGCGGGGTCCGAGAGACCCAGTACTTC.

The chain combines TRBV5-1 with TRBJ2-7, with D possibly TRBD2 on 6 matching bases. V was pared by 7 bases and J by 0 bases, with 17 bases between. The CDR3 spans 15 residues. Germline V gene data show CDR1 as SGHRS and CDR2 as YFSETQ. The CDR3 DNA follows: TGCGCCAGCGCCCGGGGGACTGGGACCTCCTACGAGCAGTACTTC. Protein sequence: CASARGTGTSYEQYF.

The chain recombines TRBV28 with TRBJ1-5; 8 nucleotides align to TRBD1. V trimming: 8 bases; J trimming: 3 bases; junction bases outside the gene matches: 6. This CDR3 contains 14 residues. The germline V gene encodes CDR1 MDHEN and CDR2 SYDVKM. The CDR3 here is CASQDRGPNQPQHF. For the CDR3, the DNA is TGTGCCAGCCAAGACAGGGGCCCCAATCAGCCCCAGCATTTT.

This clone was recorded once. The J gene is TRBJ1-5, the V gene TRBV28; possibly TRBD1 for D (5 bases). Germline assignment: CDR1 MDHEN and CDR2 SYDVKM. V was trimmed by 7 bases and J by 4 bases, leaving 20 bases between them. The CDR3 has 16 residues. The CDR3 bases are TGTGCCAGCAAGGTTGAGGGACCGCGTCGAAATCAGCCCCAGCATTTT. This gives the protein CASKVEGPRRNQPQHF.

This clone turned up a few times. The chain is built from TRBV5-6 and TRBJ2-7; D may be TRBD2 (5 bases). The germline V gene encodes CDR1 SGHDT and CDR2 YYEEEE. Trimming left V 0 bases short and J 0 bases short, with 13 bases between. This CDR3 spans 16 amino acids. CDR3 sequence: CASSLGGRLTSYEQYF. In nucleotides, the CDR3 is TGTGCCAGCAGCTTGGGAGGGAGACTGACCTCCTACGAGCAGTACTTC.

V gene TRBV29-1 combines with J gene TRBJ2-5, with D possibly being TRBD2 (7 bases). The germline V gene encodes CDR1 SQVTM and CDR2 ANQGSEA. This CDR3 region has 15 residues. Trimming pared 7 bases from V and 3 bases from J, leaving 21 bases between. The CDR3, as DNA: TGCAGCGCTGGGGGAGGGGGAATAGTGAAAGAGACCCAGTACTTC. It yields the protein CSAGGGGIVKETQYF.

The V gene is TRBV5-1, the J gene TRBJ1-5; D not resolved. The CDR3 is 14 amino acids. The germline V and J ends were trimmed by 2 bases and 5 bases, with 11 bases remaining between them. CDR1 is SGHRS and CDR2 is YFSETQ in the germline V gene. CDR3 in DNA: TGCGCCAGCAGCTTAGGAGACACCGATCAGCCCCAGCATTTT. Its translation: CASSLGDTDQPQHF.

The rearrangement joins TRBV6-2 or TRBV6-3 to TRBJ2-7, with D unclear. V dropped 2 bases and J dropped 3 bases, with 2 bases sitting between them. The CDR3 is 11 amino acids. Germline V gene lookup returns CDR1 MNHEY and CDR2 SVGEGT. The DNA for the CDR3 is TGTGCCAGCAGTTACAACTACGAGCAGTACTTC. This encodes CASSYNYEQYF.

V usage is TRBV3-1 (or the pseudogene TRBV3-2) and J usage is TRBJ2-1; no firm D call. Trimming took 0 bases from V and 7 from J, leaving 13 bases between them. The CDR3 sequence is 15 residues long. Germline V CDR1 and CDR2: LGHDT, YNNKEL (reference sequence). The CDR3 sequence is CASSQEVGLQNEQFF. The CDR3 nucleotides are TGTGCCAGCAGCCAAGAAGTTGGCCTACAGAATGAGCAGTTCTTC.

The chain uses TRBV7-2 and TRBJ2-2, with TRBD1 matching over 8 bases. Germline V gene sequence: CDR1 SGHTA, CDR2 FQGNSA. The CDR3 totals 15 residues. V shed 0 bases and J 8 bases; nucleotides not matched to a gene: 5. The CDR3 here is CASSLAGQGSGELFF. The CDR3 region has the DNA TGTGCCAGCAGCTTAGCTGGACAGGGTAGTGGGGAGCTGTTTTTT.

This chain links TRBV6-2 or TRBV6-3 with TRBJ2-3; 13 bases agree with TRBD2. Germline V gene lookup returns CDR1 MNHEY and CDR2 SVGEGT. The CDR3 sequence is 21 residues long. Unmatched junction bases numbered 23, after V lost 0 bases and J lost 11 bases. CDR3 region: CASSYSRWTSGRDTQYGGQYF. The CDR3 nucleotides read TGTGCCAGCAGTTACTCGAGGTGGACTAGCGGGAGAGATACGCAGTACGGTGGGCAGTATTTT.

V and J are TRBV4-2 and TRBJ1-2, with TRBD1 matching over 9 bases. V shed 1 base, J shed 4 bases, and the junction held 7 bases outside the gene matches. Per germline, CDR1 LGHNA and CDR2 YNFKEQ. CDR3 size: 16 residues. CDR3 in DNA: TGTGCCAGCAGCCAAGCCCGGGACAGGGACCGCTATGGCTACACCTTC. Translated: CASSQARDRDRYGYTF.